Listed here is a single TCR beta chain. Its antigen is not known. These data originate in a study of cytotoxic CD8 clonotypes in ibrutinib-treated CLL. Study overall: Response sampling came at median approximately a year of treatment, ranging roughly 6 to 36 months.

The planned depth of sequencing spanned 1 in 200,000 to 1 in 1 million T cells. Assay: immunoSEQ multiplex PCR; the TCRdb copy retains only in-frame clones and omits some. The sample lists approximately 320,000 clones; 67% were seen once. The CDR3 totals 13 residues. Germline lookup yields CDR1 MNHNY and CDR2 SVGAGI (reference sequence). The J segment lost 6 bases and the V segment lost 5 bases, leaving 6 bases of the junction unmatched. Notes on the study in general: Public clonotypes (which were uncommon) either contracted or remained stable on treatment.

TCR beta library input comprised roughly 2 micrograms of genomic DNA from cryopreserved PBMCs. This receptor was obtained from a human donor with chronic lymphocytic leukemia. Sequenced here: PBMCs, sampled after 36 months of ibrutinib treatment. The V call is TRBV6-6, the J call TRBJ2-7, with 8 bases fitting TRBD1. CDR3 loop: CASSIRQGPEQYF. The CDR3 DNA reads TGTGCCAGCAGTATCCGACAGGGGCCCGAGCAGTACTTC.